Detailed here is one TCR beta chain. Its antigen is unidentified. Measured with immunoSEQ multiplex PCR; TCRdb has only the in-frame clones, and not every one. The sample lists about 76,000 clones, about 88% seen once, with roughly a tenth in the top ten. This record comes from a study of T cell responses to AZD1222 COVID-19 vaccine. The CDR3 contains 17 residues. Per the germline V gene, CDR1 is SGHRS and CDR2 is YFSETQ. V was pared by 4 bases and J by 5 bases, with 23 bases between. General study results and limits: Clonal diversity was possibly underestimated, and the donors were mostly white British, with more females.

The receptor comes from an adult in good health. The sequencing used peripheral blood, collected on day 0 of AZD1222 vaccination. The V and J genes are TRBV5-1 and TRBJ2-3, with D tentatively TRBD1 (6 bases). This CDR3 is CASSTRASGQAVDTQYF. CDR3 nucleotide sequence: TGCGCCAGCAGCACCCGAGCCTCGGGACAAGCTGTAGATACGCAGTATTTT. Full variable domain (outside the CDR3, taken from reference TRBV5-1 and TRBJ2-3): KAGVTQTPRYLIKTRGQQVTLSCSPISGHRSVSWYQQTPGQGLQFLFEYFSETQRNKGNFPGRFSGRQFSNSRSEMNVSTLELGDSALYLCASSTRASGQAVDTQYFGPGTRLTVL.